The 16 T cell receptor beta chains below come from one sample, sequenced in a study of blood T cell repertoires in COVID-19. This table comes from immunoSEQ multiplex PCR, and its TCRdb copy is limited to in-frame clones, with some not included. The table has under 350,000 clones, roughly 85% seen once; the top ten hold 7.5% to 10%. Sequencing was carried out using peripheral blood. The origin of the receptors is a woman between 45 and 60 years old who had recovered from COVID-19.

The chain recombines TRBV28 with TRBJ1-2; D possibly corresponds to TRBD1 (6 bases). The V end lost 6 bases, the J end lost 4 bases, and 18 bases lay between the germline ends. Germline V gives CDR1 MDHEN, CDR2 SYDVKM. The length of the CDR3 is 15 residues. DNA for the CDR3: TGTGCCAGCAGCACAGGCAGGGGAGGGGTCTATGGCTACACCTTC. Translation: CASSTGRGGVYGYTF.

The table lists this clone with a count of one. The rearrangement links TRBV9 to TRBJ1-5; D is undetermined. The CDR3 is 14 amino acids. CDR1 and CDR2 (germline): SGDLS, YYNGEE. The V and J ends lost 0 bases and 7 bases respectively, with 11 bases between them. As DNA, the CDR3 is TGTGCCAGCAGCGTAGGCGCCTCCGCGCAGCCCCAGCATTTT. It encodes CASSVGASAQPQHF.

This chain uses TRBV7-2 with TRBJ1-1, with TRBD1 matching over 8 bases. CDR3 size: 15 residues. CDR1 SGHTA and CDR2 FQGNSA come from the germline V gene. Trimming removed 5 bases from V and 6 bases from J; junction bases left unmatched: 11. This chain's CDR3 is CASSVTGGGWSEAFF. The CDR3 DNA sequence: TGTGCCAGCAGCGTAACAGGGGGAGGTTGGTCTGAAGCTTTCTTT.

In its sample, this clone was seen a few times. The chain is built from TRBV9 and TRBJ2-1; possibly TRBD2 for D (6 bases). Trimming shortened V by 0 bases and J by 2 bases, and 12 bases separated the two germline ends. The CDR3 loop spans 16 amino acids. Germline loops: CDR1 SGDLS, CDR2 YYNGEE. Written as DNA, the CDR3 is TGTGCCAGCAGCGTAGATCTGCGGGGACCCTACAATGAGCAGTTCTTC. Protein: CASSVDLRGPYNEQFF.

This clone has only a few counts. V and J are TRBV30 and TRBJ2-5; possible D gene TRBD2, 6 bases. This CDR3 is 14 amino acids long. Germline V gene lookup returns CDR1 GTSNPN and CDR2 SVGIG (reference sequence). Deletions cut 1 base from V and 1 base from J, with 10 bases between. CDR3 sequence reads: CAWSAPGVQETQYF. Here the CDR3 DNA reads TGTGCCTGGAGTGCGCCGGGGGTCCAAGAGACCCAGTACTTC.

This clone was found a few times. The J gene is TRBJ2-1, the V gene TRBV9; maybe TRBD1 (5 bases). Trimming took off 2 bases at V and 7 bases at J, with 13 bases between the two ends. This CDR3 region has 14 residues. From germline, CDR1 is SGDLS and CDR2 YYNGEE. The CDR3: CASSVGAGINEQFF. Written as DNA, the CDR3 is TGTGCCAGCAGCGTCGGTGCAGGGATAAATGAGCAGTTCTTC.

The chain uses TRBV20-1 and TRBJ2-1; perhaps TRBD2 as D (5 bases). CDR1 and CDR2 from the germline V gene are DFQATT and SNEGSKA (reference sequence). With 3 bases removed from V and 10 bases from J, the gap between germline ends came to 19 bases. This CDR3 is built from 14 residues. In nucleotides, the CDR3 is TGCAGTGCTAGTCGGCAGCTTGCCCCGGGGGAGCAGTTCTTC. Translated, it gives CSASRQLAPGEQFF.

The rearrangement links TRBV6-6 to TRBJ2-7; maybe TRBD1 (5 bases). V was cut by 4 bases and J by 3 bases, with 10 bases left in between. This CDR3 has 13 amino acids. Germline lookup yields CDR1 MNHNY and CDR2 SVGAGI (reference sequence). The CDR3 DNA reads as TGTGCCAGCAGTTTGACAGTAGACTACGAGCAGTACTTC. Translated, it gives CASSLTVDYEQYF.

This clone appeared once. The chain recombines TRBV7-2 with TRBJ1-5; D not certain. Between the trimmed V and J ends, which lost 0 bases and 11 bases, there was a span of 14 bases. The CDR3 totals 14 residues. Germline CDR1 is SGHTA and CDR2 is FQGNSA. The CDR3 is CASSLARWEPTQHF. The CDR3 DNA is TGTGCCAGCAGCTTAGCTCGGTGGGAGCCGACCCAGCATTTT.

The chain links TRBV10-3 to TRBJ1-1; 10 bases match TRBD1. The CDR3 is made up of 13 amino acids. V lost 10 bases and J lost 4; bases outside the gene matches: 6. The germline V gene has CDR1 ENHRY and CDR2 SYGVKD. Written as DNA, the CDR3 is TGTGCCACTTTAGGACAGGGGGGCACTGAAGCTTTCTTT. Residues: CATLGQGGTEAFF.

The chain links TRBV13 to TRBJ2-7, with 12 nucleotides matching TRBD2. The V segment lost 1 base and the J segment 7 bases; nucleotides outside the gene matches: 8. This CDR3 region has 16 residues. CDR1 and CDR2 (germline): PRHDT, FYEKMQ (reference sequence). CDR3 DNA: TGTGCCAGCAGCTTAGATAGAAGACTAGCGGGAGCTGAGCAGTACTTC. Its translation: CASSLDRRLAGAEQYF.

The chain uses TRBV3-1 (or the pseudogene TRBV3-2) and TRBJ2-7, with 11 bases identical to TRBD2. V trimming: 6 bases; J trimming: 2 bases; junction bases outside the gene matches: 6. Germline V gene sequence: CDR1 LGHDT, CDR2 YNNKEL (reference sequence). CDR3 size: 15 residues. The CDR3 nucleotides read TGTGCCAGCAGTCGACTAGCGGGGAGTCCCTACGAGCAGTACTTC. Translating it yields CASSRLAGSPYEQYF.

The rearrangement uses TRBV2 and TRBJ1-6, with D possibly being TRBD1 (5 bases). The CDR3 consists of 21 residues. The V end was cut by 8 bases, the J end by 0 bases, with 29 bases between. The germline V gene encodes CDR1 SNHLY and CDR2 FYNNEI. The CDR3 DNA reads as TGTGCCAGCTGGAGGGGCGGCAGGGTGAATACCATTAGCTCCTATAATTCACCCCTCCACTTT. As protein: CASWRGGRVNTISSYNSPLHF.

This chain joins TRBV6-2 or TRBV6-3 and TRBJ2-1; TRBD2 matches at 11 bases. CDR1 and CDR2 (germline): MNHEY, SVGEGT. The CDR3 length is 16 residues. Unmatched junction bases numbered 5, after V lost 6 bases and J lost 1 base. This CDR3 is CASSSRLAGSYNEQFF. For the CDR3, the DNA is TGTGCCAGCAGCTCTAGACTAGCGGGGTCCTACAATGAGCAGTTCTTC.

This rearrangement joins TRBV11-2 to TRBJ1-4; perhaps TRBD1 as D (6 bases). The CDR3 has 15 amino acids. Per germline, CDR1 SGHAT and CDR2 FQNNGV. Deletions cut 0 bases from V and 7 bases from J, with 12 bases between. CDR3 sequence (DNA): TGTGCCAGCAGCTTAGATCGGGTAGGGGGTGAAAAACTGTTTTTT. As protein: CASSLDRVGGEKLFF.

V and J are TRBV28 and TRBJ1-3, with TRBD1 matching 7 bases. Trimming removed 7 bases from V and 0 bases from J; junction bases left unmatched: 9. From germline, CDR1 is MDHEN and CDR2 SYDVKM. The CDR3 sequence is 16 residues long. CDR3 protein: CASTARGQRSGNTIYF. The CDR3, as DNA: TGTGCCAGCACGGCCCGGGGACAGCGCTCTGGAAACACCATATATTTT. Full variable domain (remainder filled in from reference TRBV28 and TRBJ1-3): DVKVTQSSRYLVKRTGEKVFLECVQDMDHENMFWYRQDPGLGLRLIYFSYDVKMKEKGDIPEGYSVSREKKERFSLILESASTNQTSMYLCASTARGQRSGNTIYFGEGSWLTVV.